Listed below are T cell receptor beta chains from one sample, sequenced in a study of blood T cell repertoires in COVID-19. Only in-frame clones appear in the TCRdb table, and some are missing; sequencing was by immunoSEQ multiplex PCR. The sample holds around 26,000 clones, about 92% seen once. The sample consisted of peripheral blood. These receptors originate from a human donor in a cohort sampled during active COVID-19. Both conserved end residues are part of each CDR3. A D gene is named only where the DNA matches it firmly. Size tells how often a clone was seen (once, few, many) or the class of an expanded clone, and some rows leave it out.

>TRBJ2-1|NA|TRBD1|TRBV5-1
CASKRETGVYNEQFF
TGCGCCAGCAAACGGGAGACAGGGGTATACAATGAGCAGTTCTTC
>TRBJ2-7|NA|TRBD1|TRBV19
CASSTSRDSYEQYF
TGTGCCAGTAGTACGTCCCGGGACAGTTACGAGCAGTACTTC
>TRBJ1-5|NA|TRBD1|TRBV18
CASSSGTGVTQPQHF
TGTGCCAGCTCATCTGGGACAGGGGTTACACAGCCCCAGCATTTT
>TRBJ2-1|NA|TRBD2|TRBV12-5
CASGPGGLADHEQFF
TGTGCTAGTGGTCCCGGGGGACTAGCCGACCATGAGCAGTTCTTC
>TRBJ2-7|NA|NA|TRBV3-1/TRBV3-2
CASSLFYEQYF
TGTGCCAGCAGCCTCTTCTACGAGCAGTACTTC
>TRBJ2-3|NA|TRBD1|TRBV5-1
CASSYGQDTDTQYF
TGCGCCAGCAGCTACGGACAGGACACAGATACGCAGTATTTT
>TRBJ2-4|once|NA|TRBV10-2
CASRERGWTGTTEAKNIQYF
TGCGCCAGCAGGGAAAGGGGGTGGACCGGGACAACCGAAGCCAAAAACATTCAGTACTTC
>TRBJ1-2|NA|NA|TRBV6-1
CASSDQSQVGGYTF
TGTGCCAGCAGTGACCAGTCCCAAGTTGGTGGCTACACCTTC
>TRBJ1-1|NA|NA|TRBV5-1
CASSLSVEAFF
TGCGCCAGCAGCCTAAGTGTTGAAGCTTTCTTT
>TRBJ1-2|few|NA|TRBV10-2
CASSESFGYGYTF
TGCGCCAGCAGTGAGTCGTTCGGCTATGGCTACACCTTC
>TRBJ2-2|once|TRBD2|TRBV6-6
CASSYSTSYTGELFF
TGTGCCAGCAGTTACTCGACTAGCTACACCGGGGAGCTGTTTTTT
>TRBJ2-2|NA|TRBD2|TRBV3-1/TRBV3-2
CASSPGLAGGNTGELFF
TGTGCCAGCAGCCCGGGACTAGCGGGGGGGAACACCGGGGAGCTGTTTTTT
>TRBJ1-1|NA|NA|TRBV5-1
CASSSGEAPTEAFF
TGCGCCAGCAGCTCGGGGGAGGCCCCCACTGAAGCTTTCTTT
>TRBJ1-6|NA|TRBD1|TRBV5-1
CASSPRGQGNSPLHF
TGCGCCAGCAGCCCTAGGGGACAGGGAAATTCACCCCTCCACTTT
>TRBJ1-6|NA|NA|TRBV5-1
CASSLDGRGNSPLHF
TGCGCCAGCAGCCTTGACGGACGGGGGAATTCACCCCTCCACTTT
>TRBJ1-1|NA|NA|TRBV7-9
CASSLDWGDTEAFF
TGTGCCAGCAGCTTAGACTGGGGCGACACTGAAGCTTTCTTT
>TRBJ2-7|NA|TRBD1|TRBV2
CASRTGGGYEQYF
TGTGCCAGCAGGACAGGGGGCGGATACGAGCAGTACTTC
>TRBJ1-3|NA|TRBD1|TRBV10-1
CASSGTQGSSGNTIYF
TGCGCCAGCAGTGGAACACAGGGGAGCTCTGGAAACACCATATATTTT
>TRBJ2-2|NA|TRBD2|TRBV7-8
CARPAGGIVNTGELFF
TGTGCCCGACCAGCGGGGGGGATTGTGAACACCGGGGAGCTGTTTTTT
>TRBJ1-2|once|TRBD1|TRBV11-2
CASSFTGTGEGGYTF
TGTGCCAGCAGCTTTACCGGGACAGGGGAAGGTGGCTACACCTTC
>TRBJ2-5|NA|TRBD2|TRBV6-1
CASSETSGGQETQYF
TGTGCCAGCAGTGAGACTAGCGGGGGGCAAGAGACCCAGTACTTC
>TRBJ2-6|NA|TRBD1|TRBV10-2
CASSGTTRDSQHSGANVLTF
TGCGCCAGCAGTGGGACAACCCGGGACAGCCAACACTCTGGGGCCAACGTCCTGACTTTC
>TRBJ1-5|NA|TRBD1|TRBV10-3
CAISETRTGGQGPQHF
TGTGCCATCAGTGAGACCAGGACAGGGGGCCAGGGGCCCCAGCATTTT
>TRBJ2-1|NA|TRBD2|TRBV7-2
CASSLGLATYNEQFF
TGTGCCAGCAGCTTAGGACTAGCGACCTACAATGAGCAGTTCTTC
>TRBJ2-2|NA|TRBD1|TRBV3-1/TRBV3-2
CASSRRTGVETGELFF
TGTGCCAGCAGCCGACGGACAGGGGTAGAGACCGGGGAGCTGTTTTTT
>TRBJ1-6|NA|NA|TRBV15
CATSRGPGGVGSPLHF
TGTGCCACCAGCAGGGGGCCGGGGGGGGTCGGTTCACCCCTCCACTTT
>TRBJ2-7|NA|TRBD2|TRBV11-1
CASSFLAGGDEQYF
TGTGCCAGCAGCTTTCTAGCGGGGGGCGACGAGCAGTACTTC
>TRBJ2-7|once|NA|TRBV18
CASSHPGANYEQYF
TGTGCCAGCTCTCACCCAGGGGCCAACTACGAGCAGTACTTC
>TRBJ1-2|few|TRBD1|TRBV4-1
CASSQDQGELYGYTF
TGCGCCAGCAGCCAAGATCAGGGGGAACTCTACGGCTACACCTTC
>TRBJ1-1|NA|NA|TRBV5-4
CASSSDQGNTEAFF
TGTGCCAGCAGCTCAGACCAGGGGAACACTGAAGCTTTCTTT
>TRBJ2-5|NA|TRBD2|TRBV5-1
CASSPLAGGLQETQYF
TGCGCCAGCAGCCCCTTAGCGGGGGGTCTCCAAGAGACCCAGTACTTC